A selection of T cell receptor beta chains follows, all from one sample in a study of cytomegalovirus exposure and HLA in healthy donors. The data were produced by immunoSEQ multiplex PCR, yet TCRdb's version contains in-frame clones alone and is incomplete. Of about 89,000 clones listed, 70% to 80% are singletons. The sequencing input was PBMCs. The receptor set was obtained from a man in his thirties or forties in good health and CMV-seronegative. Both conserved end residues are part of each CDR3. Fields, in order: J gene, D gene, V gene, clone size, CDR3 protein, CDR3 DNA. A D gene is named only where the DNA matches it firmly. Rows give clone size only sometimes, using once, few, many, or a class for an expanded clone.

TRBJ1-5 - TRBV10-3 - CAIGRGNQPQHF TGTGCCATCGGGCGGGGCAATCAGCCCCAGCATTTT
TRBJ2-7 TRBD1 TRBV2 - CASRSPGQPYEQYF TGTGCCAGCAGGTCCCCGGGACAGCCCTACGAGCAGTACTTC
TRBJ2-7 - TRBV18 - CASSPAGNSYEQYF TGTGCCAGCTCACCAGCGGGGAACTCCTACGAGCAGTACTTC
TRBJ1-1 - TRBV7-8 - CASNENGQLNTEAFF TGTGCCAGCAATGAAAATGGACAGTTGAACACTGAAGCTTTCTTT
TRBJ1-2 - TRBV29-1 - CSVDSDSRNGYTF TGCAGCGTTGATTCGGACAGTCGAAATGGCTACACCTTC
TRBJ2-2 TRBD1 TRBV30 - CAWRDRDRNTGELFF TGTGCCTGGAGGGACCGGGACAGGAACACCGGGGAGCTGTTTTTT
TRBJ2-5 TRBD2 TRBV29-1 - CSGGGYQETQYF TGCAGCGGGGGAGGGTACCAAGAGACCCAGTACTTC
TRBJ2-1 - TRBV5-4 once CASSLVGGPQFF TGTGCCAGCAGCTTGGTCGGGGGGCCGCAGTTCTTC
TRBJ1-5 TRBD1 TRBV27 few CASSQGTGRQSQHF TGTGCCAGCAGTCAAGGGACAGGTCGGCAGTCCCAGCATTTT
TRBJ1-4 - TRBV5-1 - CASSSSTGGFNEKLFF TGCGCCAGCAGCTCCTCAACCGGCGGGTTTAATGAAAAACTGTTTTTT
TRBJ2-4 - TRBV19 - CASSIEFRDKAKNIQYF TGTGCCAGTAGTATCGAGTTCAGGGATAAGGCCAAAAACATTCAGTACTTC
TRBJ2-1 TRBD2 TRBV7-2 - CASSPGGGSYNEQFF TGTGCCAGCAGCCCGGGCGGGGGTTCTTACAATGAGCAGTTCTTC
TRBJ1-4 - TRBV7-9 - CASSRDSGSNEKLFF TGTGCCAGCAGCCGGGACTCAGGAAGCAATGAAAAACTGTTTTTT
TRBJ2-7 - TRBV10-1 few CASRGDSTYEQYF TGCGCAAGCAGGGGGGACTCCACCTACGAGCAGTACTTC
TRBJ1-1 - TRBV2 - CASIREVNTEAFF TGTGCCAGCATAAGGGAGGTGAACACTGAAGCTTTCTTT
TRBJ2-1 TRBD2 TRBV5-1 once CASSLGTSGNEQFF TGCGCCAGCAGCTTGGGGACTAGCGGCAATGAGCAGTTCTTC
TRBJ2-5 TRBD2 TRBV9 - CASSVGTSGGQETQYF TGTGCCAGCAGCGTAGGGACTAGCGGGGGGCAAGAGACCCAGTACTTC
TRBJ1-6 - TRBV11-2 - CASSSPGGFSYNSPLHF TGTGCCAGCAGCTCTCCGGGGGGCTTCTCCTATAATTCACCCCTCCACTTT
TRBJ2-2 TRBD1 TRBV19 - CASSIAGGIDTGELFF TGTGCCAGTAGTATAGCAGGGGGTATAGACACCGGGGAGCTGTTTTTT
TRBJ2-5 TRBD1 TRBV5-1 few CASSPRDRERQETQYF TGCGCCAGCAGCCCCCGGGACAGGGAACGACAAGAGACCCAGTACTTC
TRBJ2-2 TRBD2 TRBV7-2 - CASSLVLAGDNTGELFF TGTGCCAGCAGCTTAGTACTAGCGGGAGATAATACCGGGGAGCTGTTTTTT
TRBJ2-3 TRBD2 TRBV10-3 - CAISESIVAGGVTDTQYF TGTGCCATCAGTGAGTCTATTGTAGCGGGAGGTGTCACAGATACGCAGTATTTT
TRBJ1-2 - TRBV6-1 few CASSEAPNHLNYGYTF TGTGCCAGCAGTGAAGCGCCTAACCATCTTAACTATGGCTACACCTTC
TRBJ2-2 TRBD2 TRBV5-6 - CASSSPGLAGALTGELFF TGTGCCAGCAGCTCCCCGGGACTAGCGGGAGCTCTCACCGGGGAGCTGTTTTTT
TRBJ2-2 - TRBV5-6 - CASSLRNTGELFF TGTGCCAGCAGCTTGCGGAACACCGGGGAGCTGTTTTTT
TRBJ1-2 - TRBV5-6 - CASSTSGVEGGYTF TGTGCCAGCAGCACCTCAGGGGTTGAGGGTGGCTACACCTTC
TRBJ2-3 - TRBV28 - CASSFRTYQGSDTQYF TGTGCCAGCAGTTTCCGTACCTACCAGGGAAGCGATACGCAGTATTTT
TRBJ1-2 - TRBV21-1 few CASSKANRRKGGYTF TGTGCCAGCAGCAAAGCTAACAGGCGAAAGGGAGGCTACACCTTC
TRBJ2-5 - TRBV15 - CATSRVSDQETQYF TGTGCCACCAGCAGAGTTTCGGACCAAGAGACCCAGTACTTC
TRBJ2-6 - TRBV5-1 few CASSWGPEGANVLTF TGCGCCAGCAGCTGGGGCCCTGAGGGGGCCAACGTCCTGACTTTC
TRBJ2-7 - TRBV18 once CASSPPNRVGEQYF TGTGCCAGCTCACCACCGAACAGGGTGGGAGAGCAGTACTTC
TRBJ1-2 - TRBV19 - CASSLPGYGYTF TGTGCCAGTAGTCTCCCGGGCTATGGCTACACCTTC
TRBJ2-3 - TRBV4-2 - CASSQDVTSGSTDTQYF TGTGCCAGCAGCCAAGATGTCACGTCCGGGTCCACAGATACGCAGTATTTT
TRBJ1-1 - TRBV6-1 - CASRTAGAANTEAFF TGTGCCAGCAGAACGGCGGGGGCTGCGAACACTGAAGCTTTCTTT
TRBJ2-1 - TRBV5-8 - CASSLKGASYNEQFF TGTGCCAGCAGCTTGAAAGGGGCCTCCTACAATGAGCAGTTCTTC
TRBJ2-1 - TRBV2 - CASSEFTDNEQFF TGTGCCAGCAGTGAATTCACAGACAATGAGCAGTTCTTC
TRBJ2-1 TRBD2 TRBV6-1 - CASSEWGLTSYNEQFF TGTGCCAGCAGTGAGTGGGGACTAACCTCCTACAATGAGCAGTTCTTC